This passage covers 8 T cell receptor beta chains from one sample sequenced in a study of shared clonotypes between healthy human individuals (TCRdb year 2020). The library relied on the immunoSEQ multiplex PCR assay. TCRdb holds this immuneACCESS table with in-frame rearrangements only. Some clones are missing; in checked studies, unresolved V genes explain under half, and the rest has no known cause. This sample holds around 1 million clones; 60% to 85% were observed only once. About 1.5% of the sample is taken by the ten largest. Sequencing was done on a sample of memory CD4+ T cells sorted from blood. Per the publication, the cell subset or site label means: CD45RA-negative fraction. Every receptor here comes from a man aged 18 to 30 in good health.

A few counts support this clone. The chain is built from TRBV5-1 and TRBJ1-2; D possibly corresponds to TRBD1 (6 bases). In germline, CDR1 is SGHRS, CDR2 YFSETQ. V lost 4 bases and J lost 4, with 17 bases in between. The CDR3 loop spans 15 amino acids. The CDR3 spells CASSPSDRSIYGYTF. DNA for the CDR3: TGCGCCAGCAGCCCCTCGGACAGATCGATCTATGGCTACACCTTC.

The gene calls are TRBV19 and TRBJ2-7; 9 bases fit TRBD1. The CDR3 loop spans 16 amino acids. From germline, CDR1 is LNHDA and CDR2 SQIVND (reference sequence). The V gene end was trimmed by 8 bases and the J gene end by 6 bases; junction bases not matched to a gene: 17. CDR3 nucleotide sequence: TGTGCCAGTTCCGGGACAGGGATCCCGGGGCAAGGCGAGCAGTACTTC. Translating gives CASSGTGIPGQGEQYF.

On this clone: In the same sample, other DNA sequences code for this CDR3. The DNA of the CDR3 is TGTGCCAGCAGCCTTACAGGGAACACTGAAGCTTTCTTT. Amino acids: CASSLTGNTEAFF. This rearrangement joins TRBV7-2 to TRBJ1-1; D may be TRBD1 (5 bases). The CDR3 is 13 amino acids. Between the trimmed V and J ends, which lost 5 bases and 1 base, there was a span of 8 bases. Germline V gene data show CDR1 as SGHTA and CDR2 as FQGNSA.

This clone was recorded once. The CDR3 DNA reads as TGTGCCAGCAGCCCGGGGACAGGGGGCAATCAGCCCCAGCATTTT. This encodes CASSPGTGGNQPQHF. The chain employs TRBV11-2 and TRBJ1-5, with 10 bases aligning to TRBD1. Germline lookup yields CDR1 SGHAT and CDR2 FQNNGV. After removal of 5 bases from V and 2 bases from J, the junction contained 3 bases not matched to a gene. This CDR3 has 15 residues.

In the case of this clone: Different DNA sequences within this sample yield the same CDR3. The chain combines TRBV5-1 with TRBJ2-1; D remains unclear. Trimming stripped 0 bases from V and 8 bases from J, with 6 bases between. The CDR3 spans 12 residues. Looked up from germline, CDR1 is SGHRS and CDR2 is YFSETQ. The CDR3 DNA is TGCGCCAGCAGCTTGGGCTTCGATGAGCAGTTCTTC. It yields the protein CASSLGFDEQFF.

This chain joins TRBV6-1 and TRBJ1-2; a weak D match, TRBD1 (5 bases). Between the trimmed V and J ends, which lost 6 bases and 2 bases, there was a span of 16 bases. Germline V gene lookup returns CDR1 MNHNS and CDR2 SASEGT. CDR3 length: 15 amino acids. The CDR3 nucleotides are TGTGCCAGCAGCGCCGGGAACAAGGGGAACTATGGCTACACCTTC. Its translation is CASSAGNKGNYGYTF.

The CDR3 region is CASSVARGAQPQHF. The CDR3 DNA sequence: TGTGCCAGCAGTGTCGCCAGGGGTGCCCAGCCCCAGCATTTT. This chain links TRBV2 with TRBJ1-5, with D tentatively TRBD1 (6 bases). Germline-derived CDR1 and CDR2 are SNHLY and FYNNEI. Trimming removed 4 bases from V and 7 bases from J, with 14 bases in between. The CDR3 totals 14 residues.

The chain combines TRBV4-1 with TRBJ2-2; D not resolved. The CDR3 has 16 residues. Germline V CDR1 and CDR2: MGHRA, YSYEKL. Trimming cost V 1 base and J 6 bases, with 15 bases left between them. CDR3 in amino acids: CASSQAGKSVSGELFF. The CDR3 DNA reads as TGCGCCAGCAGCCAAGCGGGCAAGTCCGTTTCCGGGGAGCTGTTTTTT.